The rows below give T cell receptor beta chains drawn from one sample of a study of shared clonotypes between healthy human individuals. Generated by immunoSEQ multiplex PCR, the TCRdb table keeps only in-frame clones and is missing some. Of more than 900,000 clones listed, more than 75% are singletons. The sequenced sample was memory CD4+ T cells from PBMCs. These receptors all come from a man between 18 and 35 years old in good health. Some clones in this sample may be carry-over from other donors' samples. Both conserved end residues are part of each CDR3. Each record gives: J gene, V gene, D gene, clone size, CDR3 protein, CDR3 DNA. D genes are given only for firm matches. Some rows have no size entry. The others give once, few or many, or a class for an expanded clone.

j_gene: TRBJ1-1; v_gene: TRBV10-3; d_gene: NA; abundance: NA; CDR3aa: CAISEHAGWGSNTEAFF; CDR3nt: TGTGCCATCAGTGAGCACGCTGGGTGGGGATCGAACACTGAAGCTTTCTTT
j_gene: TRBJ2-7; v_gene: TRBV10-2; d_gene: NA; abundance: NA; CDR3aa: CASAPAYEQYF; CDR3nt: TGCGCCAGCGCCCCGGCCTACGAGCAGTACTTC
j_gene: TRBJ1-2; v_gene: TRBV30; d_gene: TRBD1; abundance: NA; CDR3aa: CAWSVGGTGYGYTF; CDR3nt: TGTGCCTGGAGTGTAGGGGGGACAGGGTATGGCTACACCTTC
j_gene: TRBJ2-1; v_gene: TRBV7-9; d_gene: NA; abundance: NA; CDR3aa: CASSLVESDDNEQFF; CDR3nt: TGTGCCAGCAGCTTAGTAGAGTCGGACGACAATGAGCAGTTCTTC
j_gene: TRBJ2-7; v_gene: TRBV9; d_gene: TRBD1; abundance: NA; CDR3aa: CASSPRSGTGLSVEQYF; CDR3nt: TGTGCCAGCAGCCCTCGGTCCGGGACAGGGTTATCCGTCGAGCAGTACTTC
j_gene: TRBJ2-1; v_gene: TRBV2; d_gene: TRBD2; abundance: few; CDR3aa: CASSEALGLAGLDEQFF; CDR3nt: TGTGCCAGCAGTGAAGCGCTGGGACTAGCGGGATTGGATGAGCAGTTCTTC
j_gene: TRBJ2-7; v_gene: TRBV10-3; d_gene: TRBD1; abundance: NA; CDR3aa: CAISDRTGGDYEQYF; CDR3nt: TGTGCCATCAGTGATCGGACAGGGGGCGACTACGAGCAGTACTTC
j_gene: TRBJ2-4; v_gene: TRBV19; d_gene: NA; abundance: NA; CDR3aa: CASMARTEIAKNIQYF; CDR3nt: TGTGCCAGTATGGCCAGAACAGAAATAGCCAAAAACATTCAGTACTTC
j_gene: TRBJ1-5; v_gene: TRBV28; d_gene: TRBD1; abundance: many; CDR3aa: CASTWDRDSNQPQHF; CDR3nt: TGTGCCAGCACCTGGGACAGGGATAGCAATCAGCCCCAGCATTTT
j_gene: TRBJ2-7; v_gene: TRBV7-8; d_gene: TRBD1; abundance: NA; CDR3aa: CASSLGYWYTGQGLVEQYF; CDR3nt: TGTGCCAGCAGCTTAGGTTATTGGTACACGGGACAGGGGTTAGTCGAGCAGTACTTC
j_gene: TRBJ2-1; v_gene: TRBV7-9; d_gene: TRBD2; abundance: NA; CDR3aa: CASSLGPAGGPFF; CDR3nt: TGTGCCAGCAGCTTAGGTCCAGCGGGAGGGCCGTTCTTC
j_gene: TRBJ1-3; v_gene: TRBV5-1; d_gene: NA; abundance: NA; CDR3aa: CASSLMSPSGNTIYF; CDR3nt: TGCGCCAGCAGCTTGATGTCACCCTCTGGAAACACCATATATTTT
j_gene: TRBJ1-1; v_gene: TRBV7-2; d_gene: NA; abundance: NA; CDR3aa: CASSTYRLNTEAFF; CDR3nt: TGTGCCAGCAGCACATACAGACTGAACACTGAAGCTTTCTTT
j_gene: TRBJ2-7; v_gene: TRBV5-1; d_gene: TRBD1; abundance: NA; CDR3aa: CASSYLTGLGSYEQYF; CDR3nt: TGCGCCAGCAGCTACTTGACAGGGCTTGGTTCCTACGAGCAGTACTTC
j_gene: TRBJ1-2; v_gene: TRBV6-5; d_gene: NA; abundance: NA; CDR3aa: CASSLGTGSYGYTF; CDR3nt: TGTGCCAGCAGCTTAGGGACGGGGTCATATGGCTACACCTTC
j_gene: TRBJ2-1; v_gene: TRBV7-7; d_gene: NA; abundance: NA; CDR3aa: CASSPGTVNEQFF; CDR3nt: TGTGCCAGCAGCCCCGGGACTGTGAATGAGCAGTTCTTC
j_gene: TRBJ1-1; v_gene: TRBV15; d_gene: TRBD1; abundance: few; CDR3aa: CATSSPSTGYTEAFF; CDR3nt: TGTGCCACCAGCAGCCCCTCGACAGGGTACACTGAAGCTTTCTTT
j_gene: TRBJ2-2; v_gene: TRBV11-3; d_gene: TRBD1; abundance: few; CDR3aa: CASSFRQGSGELFF; CDR3nt: TGTGCCAGCAGCTTCAGACAGGGATCCGGGGAGCTGTTTTTT
j_gene: TRBJ2-3; v_gene: TRBV7-2; d_gene: NA; abundance: NA; CDR3aa: CASSSLGRYGAQYF; CDR3nt: TGTGCCAGCAGCTCTCTGGGCCGGTACGGGGCGCAGTATTTT
j_gene: TRBJ1-2; v_gene: TRBV2; d_gene: NA; abundance: few; CDR3aa: CASSVSGTGHGYTF; CDR3nt: TGTGCCAGCAGTGTTTCCGGGACCGGACATGGCTACACCTTC
j_gene: TRBJ2-7; v_gene: TRBV5-1; d_gene: NA; abundance: NA; CDR3aa: CASSLDPSSYEQYF; CDR3nt: TGCGCCAGCAGCTTGGATCCCAGCTCCTACGAGCAGTACTTC
j_gene: TRBJ2-7; v_gene: TRBV5-1; d_gene: NA; abundance: NA; CDR3aa: CASSLHRESYEQYF; CDR3nt: TGCGCCAGCAGCCTCCATAGGGAATCCTACGAGCAGTACTTC